The 20 T cell receptor beta chains below come from one sample, sequenced in a study of blood T cell repertoires in COVID-19 (dated by TCRdb to 2018 to 2021). The library was prepared using the immunoSEQ multiplex PCR assay. TCRdb re-hosts the immuneACCESS table, in-frame sequences only. Its copies lack some clones; in the studies checked, an unresolved V gene accounts for under half of them, and the cause for the rest is not known. The sample has some 140,000 clones on record, 81% of them singletons. Of the sample, over 7.5% is held by the ten largest clones. Sequencing was done on a sample of peripheral blood. The origin of the receptors is a woman aged 55-70 years with active or convalescent COVID-19.

The chain links TRBV7-9 to TRBJ2-3, with 7 bases identical to TRBD2. The trim removed 0 bases at V and 0 bases at J, leaving 3 bases unmatched. The CDR3 is made up of 16 amino acids. Germline V gene lookup returns CDR1 SEHNR and CDR2 FQNEAQ (reference sequence). The CDR3 is CASSLASGSSTDTQYF. The CDR3 DNA follows: TGTGCCAGCAGCTTAGCTAGCGGGTCTAGCACAGATACGCAGTATTTT.

The chain carries TRBV18 and TRBJ1-2; D may be TRBD1 (5 bases). CDR1 and CDR2 from the germline V gene are KGHSH and LQKENI. V lost 4 bases and J 3 bases, leaving 12 bases between the germline ends. The CDR3 totals 14 residues. CDR3: CASSRGGRDYGYTF. CDR3 coding DNA: TGTGCCAGCTCACGGGGTGGCAGGGACTATGGCTACACCTTC.

The chain couples TRBV3-1 (or the pseudogene TRBV3-2) to TRBJ2-5; 16 bases line up with TRBD2. The length of the CDR3 is 16 residues. Losses at the gene ends were 6 bases for V and 8 bases for J; bases not matched to a gene: 9. Germline-derived CDR1 and CDR2 are LGHDT and YNNKEL (reference sequence). CDR3 sequence reads: CASSTGTSGGAKTQYF. The CDR3 coding sequence is TGTGCCAGCAGTACCGGGACTAGCGGGGGGGCTAAAACCCAGTACTTC.

Regarding this clone: At the DNA level, this CDR3 is encoded by other sequences in the same sample as well. This chain links TRBV5-1 with TRBJ1-4, with D uncertain. The CDR3 contains 15 residues. V lost 3 bases to trimming and J lost 0 bases, with 9 bases between them. Germline V gene sequence: CDR1 SGHRS, CDR2 YFSETQ. The CDR3: CASSSAGTTNEKLFF. The DNA for the CDR3 is TGCGCCAGCAGCTCGGCAGGAACAACTAATGAAAAACTGTTTTTT.

The gene calls are TRBV30 and TRBJ2-5, with D maybe TRBD2 (6 bases). The V and J ends lost 1 base and 5 bases respectively, with 11 bases between them. Germline V lookup: CDR1 GTSNPN, CDR2 SVGIG (reference sequence). The CDR3 length is 13 residues. Here the CDR3 DNA reads TGTGCCTGGAGTGGACCAGGAGGGGAGACCCAGTACTTC. It codes for CAWSGPGGETQYF.

This chain uses TRBV6-6 with TRBJ1-1; TRBD1 is a possible D gene (6 bases). V was pared by 5 bases and J by 5 bases, with 18 bases between. Germline assignment: CDR1 MNHNY and CDR2 SVGAGI (reference sequence). The CDR3 has 15 amino acids. The CDR3 coding sequence is TGTGCCAGCAGTGATACGGGGCAGGGGCGTACTGAAGCTTTCTTT. Translated, it gives CASSDTGQGRTEAFF.

The V call is TRBV5-1, the J call TRBJ1-1; 8 bases agree with TRBD1. The trim removed 3 bases at V and 3 bases at J, leaving 7 bases unmatched. The CDR3 has 15 amino acids. Germline V gene lookup returns CDR1 SGHRS and CDR2 YFSETQ. CDR3 DNA: TGCGCCAGCAGCTCCGGTCTGACAGGGGACACTGAAGCTTTCTTT. Encoded protein: CASSSGLTGDTEAFF. The full variable domain, its missing parts supplied by reference TRBV5-1 and TRBJ1-1, is KAGVTQTPRYLIKTRGQQVTLSCSPISGHRSVSWYQQTPGQGLQFLFEYFSETQRNKGNFPGRFSGRQFSNSRSEMNVSTLELGDSALYLCASSSGLTGDTEAFFGQGTRLTVV.

J is TRBJ2-1 and V is TRBV18; 9 bases are a match to TRBD2. Germline CDR1 and CDR2: KGHSH and LQKENI. CDR3 length: 15 residues. Unmatched junction bases numbered 6, after V lost 5 bases and J lost 4 bases. CDR3 sequence reads: CASSDLAGPYNEQFF. The CDR3, as DNA: TGTGCCAGCTCAGATCTAGCGGGGCCATACAATGAGCAGTTCTTC.

The rearrangement uses TRBV7-2 and TRBJ2-2, with 7 bases that match TRBD1. V dropped 5 bases and J dropped 3; count of bases not matched to a gene: 6. The CDR3 consists of 15 residues. Germline-derived CDR1 and CDR2 are SGHTA and FQGNSA. The CDR3 bases are TGTGCCAGCAGCGCAGGGGGAAGGGACACCGGGGAGCTGTTTTTT. This codes for CASSAGGRDTGELFF.

The CDR3 DNA is TGCGCCAGCATTCCCCTAGGCGGTGGGAACACCATATATTTT. Translating gives CASIPLGGGNTIYF. This chain connects TRBV10-1 to TRBJ1-3, with D unclear. Germline CDR1 reads WNHNN; CDR2 reads SYGVQD (reference sequence). V lost 7 bases to trimming and J lost 7 bases, with 17 bases between them. This CDR3 is 14 amino acids long.

This chain links TRBV28 with TRBJ2-5; no firm D call. This CDR3 comprises 16 residues. The germline V gene has CDR1 MDHEN and CDR2 SYDVKM. V gave up 5 bases and J gave up 2 bases, with 18 bases separating them. The CDR3 reads CASSTPSIAAQETQYF. The CDR3 coding sequence is TGTGCCAGCAGTACCCCGTCCATTGCGGCTCAAGAGACCCAGTACTTC.

This clone was seen only a few times. J is TRBJ1-2 and V is TRBV5-5, with 9 bases lining up with TRBD1. V gave up 0 bases and J gave up 8 bases; unmatched junction bases: 5. CDR1 SGHKS and CDR2 YYEKEE come from the germline V gene (reference sequence). The CDR3 has 14 residues. The CDR3 loop reads CASSLGGQGPGYTF. In nucleotides, the CDR3 is TGTGCCAGCAGCTTGGGGGGACAGGGACCCGGCTACACCTTC.

V gene TRBV6-5 combines with J gene TRBJ2-7, with 10 nucleotides matching TRBD2. The V gene end was trimmed by 5 bases and the J gene end by 3 bases; junction bases not matched to a gene: 7. Looked up from germline, CDR1 is MNHEY and CDR2 is SVGAGI. This CDR3 comprises 15 residues. CDR3 DNA sequence: TGTGCCAGCAGTCCTGGACTAGCGGACCTCTACGAGCAGTACTTC. This gives the protein CASSPGLADLYEQYF.

This chain uses TRBV6-5 with TRBJ2-5; D unclear. Trimming took off 2 bases at V and 4 bases at J, with 8 bases between the two ends. CDR1 MNHEY and CDR2 SVGAGI come from the germline V gene. The CDR3 covers 13 residues. The CDR3, as DNA: TGTGCCAGCAGTTACGACTTAGGAGAGACCCAGTACTTC. Protein product: CASSYDLGETQYF.

J is TRBJ1-2 and V is TRBV5-6, with no clear D. CDR3 size: 15 residues. CDR1 is SGHDT and CDR2 is YYEEEE in the germline V gene. Trimming stripped 0 bases from V and 4 bases from J, with 13 bases between. In nucleotides, the CDR3 is TGTGCCAGCAGCTTGGATCAGAATACCCTCTATGGCTACACCTTC. It is translated as CASSLDQNTLYGYTF.

The chain carries TRBV2 and TRBJ1-1; unclear D gene. CDR3 size: 11 residues. Germline CDR1 and CDR2: SNHLY and FYNNEI. The V end lost 7 bases, the J end lost 10 bases, and 13 bases lay between the germline ends. Here the CDR3 reads CASTEDRGAFF. CDR3 coding DNA: TGTGCCAGCACGGAGGATCGCGGAGCTTTCTTT.

This rearrangement joins TRBV24-1 to TRBJ2-1, with 12 bases lining up with TRBD2. V lost 3 bases to trimming and J lost 3 bases; unmatched junction nucleotides: 5. CDR1 KGHDR and CDR2 SFDVKD come from the germline V gene. CDR3 length: 17 amino acids. CDR3 nucleotide sequence: TGTGCCACCAGTGATGCGGGACTAGCGGGCCTCTACAATGAGCAGTTCTTC. Protein: CATSDAGLAGLYNEQFF.

The V call is TRBV19, the J call TRBJ1-5; D is possibly TRBD1 (5 bases). The CDR3 is made up of 13 amino acids. Germline V gene sequence: CDR1 LNHDA, CDR2 SQIVND (reference sequence). V dropped 8 bases and J dropped 3 bases, with 11 bases sitting between them. The CDR3 reads CASGGGFNQPQHF. CDR3 in DNA: TGTGCCAGTGGGGGAGGGTTCAATCAGCCCCAGCATTTT.

The chain uses TRBV5-5 and TRBJ1-6, with D maybe TRBD1 (6 bases). The germline V gene has CDR1 SGHKS and CDR2 YYEKEE (reference sequence). CDR3 size: 16 residues. Trimming stripped 2 bases from V and 7 bases from J, with 16 bases between. The CDR3 here is CASSFAAGVRNSPLHF. The DNA of the CDR3 is TGTGCCAGCAGCTTTGCCGCAGGGGTCCGCAATTCACCCCTCCACTTT.

The J gene is TRBJ2-3, the V gene TRBV20-1; 7 nucleotides match TRBD1. The junction had 8 bases not matched to a gene; V was cut back by 6 bases and J by 11 bases. Per the germline V gene, CDR1 is DFQATT and CDR2 is SNEGSKA (reference sequence). CDR3 size: 11 residues. CDR3 in amino acids: CSALGQELQYF. The CDR3 region has the DNA TGCAGTGCCTTAGGACAGGAGCTGCAGTATTTT.